One sample yielded the 12 T cell receptor beta chains listed below, sequenced in a study of cytomegalovirus exposure and HLA in healthy donors. The PCR had 60 Vbeta and 13 Jbeta primers. The repertoire was sequenced with immunoSEQ multiplex PCR; TCRdb's copy has only in-frame clones and lacks some. The sample yields 140,000 to 150,000 clones, 73% seen once. Sequenced: PBMCs. The receptor source for this set is a woman between 18 and 30 years old in good health and CMV-seronegative.

The V call is TRBV28, the J call TRBJ2-3; 7 positions match TRBD2. Per germline, CDR1 MDHEN and CDR2 SYDVKM. The J segment lost 2 bases and the V segment lost 6 bases, leaving 11 bases of the junction unmatched. The CDR3 contains 16 residues. CDR3 region: CASSPLGGRVTDTQYF. For the CDR3, the DNA is TGTGCCAGCAGCCCCTTAGGAGGGAGGGTCACAGATACGCAGTATTTT. The whole variable domain, remainder taken from reference TRBV28 and TRBJ2-3, is DVKVTQSSRYLVKRTGEKVFLECVQDMDHENMFWYRQDPGLGLRLIYFSYDVKMKEKGDIPEGYSVSREKKERFSLILESASTNQTSMYLCASSPLGGRVTDTQYFGPGTRLTVL.

Only one count was recorded for this clone. At the DNA level, this CDR3 is encoded by other sequences in the same sample as well. This sequence joins TRBV7-2 and TRBJ2-5, with no clear D. CDR3 length: 11 amino acids. Germline V gene lookup returns CDR1 SGHTA and CDR2 FQGNSA. Trimming stripped 4 bases from V and 3 bases from J, with 3 bases between. Here the CDR3 reads CASSSKETQYF. The CDR3 region has the DNA TGTGCCAGCAGCTCCAAAGAGACCCAGTACTTC.

The V call is TRBV23-1, the J call TRBJ2-2; 7 bases map to TRBD1. TRBV23-1 is known as an ORF, though its function is uncertain. There are 14 residues in the CDR3. The CDR3: CAPGQKTNTGELFF. The CDR3 coding sequence is TGCGCGCCGGGACAGAAAACGAACACCGGGGAGCTGTTTTTT.

This rearrangement joins TRBV11-2 to TRBJ2-1, with 9 positions matching TRBD2. Germline V CDR1 and CDR2: SGHAT, FQNNGV. V shed 2 bases, J shed 1 base, and the junction held 0 bases outside the gene matches. The CDR3 has 15 residues. In DNA, the CDR3 is TGTGCCAGCAGCTTACTAGCGGGGTCCTACAATGAGCAGTTCTTC. Its protein product is CASSLLAGSYNEQFF.

This clone turned up a few times. The chain is built from TRBV6-5 and TRBJ1-5; 7 nucleotides line up with TRBD1. The V segment lost 5 bases and the J segment 6 bases; nucleotides outside the gene matches: 7. This CDR3 spans 14 amino acids. Germline loops: CDR1 MNHEY, CDR2 SVGAGI. Here the CDR3 reads CASSARTGVQPQHF. The CDR3, as DNA: TGTGCCAGCAGTGCCCGAACAGGGGTTCAGCCCCAGCATTTT.

This chain joins TRBV5-5 and TRBJ1-5; TRBD1 is a possible D gene (5 bases). Between the trimmed V and J ends, which lost 4 bases and 5 bases, there was a span of 16 bases. The CDR3 runs 15 residues. Germline values: CDR1 SGHKS, CDR2 YYEKEE (reference sequence). CDR3 residues: CASSPIWGGYQPQHF. In DNA, the CDR3 is TGTGCCAGCAGCCCGATTTGGGGGGGGTATCAGCCCCAGCATTTT.

The CDR3 bases are TGTGCCAGTAGTCGACAGTTTAGCAATCAGCCCCAGCATTTT. Translation: CASSRQFSNQPQHF. The rearrangement joins TRBV19 to TRBJ1-5; TRBD1 might be the D (5 bases). This CDR3 region has 14 residues. CDR1 is LNHDA and CDR2 is SQIVND in the germline V gene (reference sequence). V gave up 5 bases and J gave up 0 bases, with 8 bases separating them.

This clone was observed a handful of times. The chain is built from TRBV7-8 and TRBJ1-5; D call uncertain. Germline-derived CDR1 and CDR2 are SGHVS and FQNEAQ. Trimming left V 2 bases short and J 3 bases short, with 8 bases between. This CDR3 is 14 amino acids long. As DNA, the CDR3 is TGTGCCAGCAGCTTATCACTCAACAATCAGCCCCAGCATTTT. Translation gives CASSLSLNNQPQHF.

This clone was detected once. V and J are TRBV6-5 and TRBJ2-3, with TRBD1 matching 12 bases. CDR1 is MNHEY, CDR2 SVGAGI, per germline. Trimming at V came to 8 bases and at J to 5 bases, leaving 8 bases not matched to a gene. The CDR3 length is 15 residues. The CDR3 nucleotides read TGTGCCAGCTCCAAGGGGGACAGGGGGCGAGATACGCAGTATTTT. Residues: CASSKGDRGRDTQYF.

V gene TRBV7-3 combines with J gene TRBJ2-1, with 9 bases that match TRBD1. Germline assignment: CDR1 SGHTA and CDR2 FQGTGA. This CDR3 contains 16 residues. The V gene end was trimmed by 1 base and the J gene end by 3 bases; junction bases not matched to a gene: 4. In DNA, the CDR3 is TGTGCCAGCAGCTTAAATTCGGGACAGGGCTACAATGAGCAGTTCTTC. This sequence encodes CASSLNSGQGYNEQFF.

Only one count was recorded for this clone. V is TRBV18 and J is TRBJ1-2; 8 bases are a match to TRBD1. V lost 6 bases, J lost 2 bases, and 11 bases stayed unmatched. The CDR3 has 16 residues. Per the germline V gene, CDR1 is KGHSH and CDR2 is LQKENI. In DNA form, the CDR3 reads TGTGCCAGCTCCCATGGGACAGGAGATTTAAACTATGGCTACACCTTC. Translation gives CASSHGTGDLNYGYTF.

The V call is TRBV7-8, the J call TRBJ2-5, with D maybe TRBD2 (6 bases). The V gene lost 5 bases and the J gene lost 4 bases, with 11 bases spanning the gap. The CDR3 loop spans 13 amino acids. In germline, CDR1 is SGHVS, CDR2 FQNEAQ. The CDR3 here is CASSPGLRETQYF. DNA of the CDR3: TGTGCCAGCAGCCCGGGACTCCGAGAGACCCAGTACTTC.